Each of the 7 T cell receptor beta chains below was sequenced from the same sample in a study of cytomegalovirus exposure and HLA in healthy donors (dated by TCRdb to the late 2010s). The library was generated by the immunoSEQ multiplex PCR assay. The multiplex PCR relied on a mix of 60 forward primers for TCR Vbeta segments and 13 reverse primers for TCR Jbeta segments. TCRdb limited this immuneACCESS table to in-frame rearrangements with V and J called. A share of clones is missing; checked studies link under half to unresolved V genes, and the rest is unexplained. For this sample, the table gives roughly 120,000 clones. Around 2.2% of the sample is taken by the ten largest. The source material was PBMCs. The receptors come from a man aged 40-49 years in good health and CMV-seronegative.

The chain recombines TRBV25-1 with TRBJ1-5, with a possible D match to TRBD1 (6 bases). CDR3 length: 13 residues. CDR1 MGHDK and CDR2 SYGVNS come from the germline V gene. The V and J ends lost 4 bases and 5 bases respectively, with 9 bases between them. The CDR3 bases are TGTGCCAGCAGTGGGGGGGGCGATCAGCCCCAGCATTTT. Its protein product is CASSGGGDQPQHF.

The rearrangement joins TRBV5-6 to TRBJ2-3; TRBD2 aligns across 9 bases. The CDR3 totals 16 residues. Germline V gene data show CDR1 as SGHDT and CDR2 as YYEEEE. Trimming at V came to 1 base and at J to 10 bases, leaving 13 bases not matched to a gene. DNA for the CDR3: TGTGCCAGCAGCTTGTACGAACTAGCGGGTGGTATATCGCAGTATTTT. Amino acids: CASSLYELAGGISQYF. The full variable domain, rest sourced from reference TRBV5-6 and TRBJ2-3, is DAGVTQSPTHLIKTRGQQVTLRCSPKSGHDTVSWYQQALGQGPQFIFQYYEEEERQRGNFPDRFSGHQFPNYSSELNVNALLLGDSALYLCASSLYELAGGISQYFGPGTRLTVL.

V and J are TRBV6-1 and TRBJ2-2; D unresolved. Per the germline V gene, CDR1 is MNHNS and CDR2 is SASEGT. Trimming removed 4 bases from V and 2 bases from J, with 14 bases in between. The CDR3 is 16 residues long. The CDR3 spells CASSGYRFTNTGELFF. As DNA, the CDR3 is TGTGCCAGCAGTGGCTACAGATTTACTAACACCGGGGAGCTGTTTTTT.

This rearrangement joins TRBV5-1 to TRBJ2-1, with D unresolved. Trimming took 0 bases from V and 5 from J, leaving 12 bases between them. From germline, CDR1 is SGHRS and CDR2 YFSETQ. The length of the CDR3 is 15 residues. CDR3 sequence: CASSLAVGFDNEQFF. In nucleotides, the CDR3 is TGCGCCAGCAGCTTGGCAGTCGGGTTTGACAATGAGCAGTTCTTC.

This chain connects TRBV7-9 to TRBJ1-2; D might be TRBD1 (6 bases). The CDR3 is 12 amino acids. Between the trimmed V and J ends, which lost 3 bases and 7 bases, there was a span of 9 bases. Germline V gene data show CDR1 as SEHNR and CDR2 as FQNEAQ (reference sequence). Here the CDR3 reads CASSFRGSGYTF. The CDR3 nucleotides are TGTGCCAGCAGCTTCAGGGGTTCTGGCTACACCTTC.

The chain carries TRBV9 and TRBJ2-7; D call uncertain. Germline CDR1 is SGDLS and CDR2 is YYNGEE. This CDR3 comprises 14 residues. Between the trimmed V and J ends, which lost 4 bases and 4 bases, there was a span of 15 bases. CDR3 nucleotides: TGTGCCAGCAGCCCGCGCGGAGATTTGTACGAGCAGTACTTC. Amino acid sequence: CASSPRGDLYEQYF.

This sequence joins TRBV28 and TRBJ1-5; tentatively, D is TRBD1 (6 bases). Germline V gene lookup returns CDR1 MDHEN and CDR2 SYDVKM. V shed 3 bases and J shed 4 bases, with 10 bases lying between them. This CDR3 comprises 14 residues. The CDR3 protein is CASSFTGPNQPQHF. CDR3 in DNA: TGTGCCAGCAGTTTTACAGGGCCTAATCAGCCCCAGCATTTT.